This is a list of T cell receptor beta chains from one sample in a study of regulatory T cells in long-lasting Graves disease. From the multiplex PCR reads, TCRdb called clonotypes with MiXCR, one entry per CDR3 protein. The table includes 300,000 to 400,000 distinct CDR3 sequences, 16% detected once. The data also belong to a second study, concerning T cells in Graves' hyperthyroidism and ophthalmopathy.

Sequenced here: peripheral blood mononuclear cells (PBMCs), sampled at new diagnosis, from a patient treated with antithyroid drugs. The source is a man between 35 and 55 years old with Graves disease. CDR3s include the opening cysteine and the closing phenylalanine or tryptophan. D genes are given only for firm matches. For some rows the clone size is stated as once, few or many, or as a class when expanded; others skip it.

many	TRBD1	TRBV2	TRBJ1-1	CASSSQGVITEAFF	TGTGCCAGCAGCTCACAGGGGGTAATCACTGAAGCTTTCTTT
many	.	TRBV27	TRBJ2-7	CASSSDGRSYEQYF	TGTGCCAGCAGTTCCGACGGACGCTCCTACGAGCAGTACTTC
many	.	TRBV12-3/TRBV12-4	TRBJ2-2	CASSFFFRGQSGNTGELFF	TGTGCCAGCAGTTTTTTCTTCCGGGGTCAATCTGGAAACACCGGGGAGCTGTTTTTT
many	.	TRBV6-1	TRBJ2-5	CASSEARDGTQYF	TGTGCCAGCAGTGAAGCGCGCGACGGGACCCAGTACTTC
few	.	TRBV7-2	TRBJ2-1	CASSLGRTDNEQFF	TGTGCCAGCAGCTTAGGACGTACAGACAATGAGCAGTTCTTC
.	.	TRBV20-1	TRBJ2-3	CSGTPSTDTQYF	TGCAGTGGAACTCCTAGCACAGATACGCAGTATTTT
many	TRBD1	TRBV28	TRBJ1-6	CASSPWDRDNSPLHF	TGTGCCAGCAGTCCTTGGGACAGAGATAATTCACCCCTCCACTTT
few	TRBD2	TRBV7-9	TRBJ2-7	CASSQSGGNYEQYF	TGTGCCAGCAGTCAGAGCGGGGGGAATTACGAGCAGTACTTC
few	.	TRBV4-1	TRBJ2-7	CASSQDPGGTYEQYF	TGCGCCAGCAGCCAAGACCCAGGGGGGACTTACGAGCAGTACTTC
many	TRBD2	TRBV4-3	TRBJ2-7	CASSQDSNGGWYEQYF	TGCGCCAGCAGCCAAGACTCTAACGGGGGGTGGTACGAGCAGTACTTC
.	.	TRBV19	TRBJ2-3	CASSIAGHPTDTQYF	TGTGCCAGTAGTATAGCGGGACACCCCACAGATACGCAGTATTTT
.	TRBD2	TRBV27	TRBJ2-3	CASSFRDLAGGSSTDTQYF	TGTGCCAGCAGCTTTCGGGACCTAGCGGGTGGATCTAGCACAGATACGCAGTATTTT
many	TRBD1	TRBV6-2/TRBV6-3	TRBJ2-1	CASSYPGTGPSYNEQFF	TGTGCCAGCAGTTATCCCGGGACAGGGCCCTCCTACAATGAGCAGTTCTTC
few	.	TRBV14	TRBJ2-1	CASSQVWNNEQFF	TGTGCCAGCAGCCAAGTCTGGAACAATGAGCAGTTCTTC
many	TRBD1	TRBV29-1	TRBJ2-3	CSVARTGGNQDTQYF	TGCAGCGTTGCCCGGACAGGGGGCAATCAAGATACGCAGTATTTT
many	TRBD1	TRBV7-9	TRBJ2-1	CASSRTGGYNNEQFF	TGTGCCAGCAGCCGGACAGGGGGCTATAACAATGAGCAGTTCTTC
many	.	TRBV15	TRBJ1-4	CATSTSTSEKLFF	TGTGCCACCAGTACTTCTACTTCCGAAAAACTGTTTTTT
few	.	TRBV3-1	TRBJ1-3	CASSQVFSGNTIYF	TGTGCCAGCAGCCAAGTTTTCTCTGGAAACACCATATATTTT
.	.	TRBV7-3	TRBJ2-7	CASSPRRVEQYF	TGTGCCAGCAGCCCCCGCAGGGTCGAGCAGTACTTC
many	TRBD1	TRBV28	TRBJ2-3	CASRDSRTDTQYF	TGTGCCAGCCGGGACAGTCGCACAGATACGCAGTATTTT
many	TRBD1	TRBV12-3/TRBV12-4	TRBJ2-3	CATTAGARGIPDTQYF	TGTGCCACCACCGCTGGGGCCAGGGGGATCCCAGATACGCAGTATTTT
many	.	TRBV11-2	TRBJ2-1	CASSLAHEQFF	TGTGCCAGCAGCTTAGCCCATGAGCAGTTCTTC
.	TRBD1	TRBV9	TRBJ1-3	CASSVLWTGAGNTIYF	TGTGCCAGCAGCGTTCTCTGGACAGGGGCTGGAAACACCATATATTTT
.	.	TRBV14	TRBJ2-1	CASSQGLGREYNEQFF	TGTGCCAGCAGCCAAGGTTTGGGGCGCGAGTACAATGAGCAGTTCTTC
.	.	TRBV14	TRBJ2-1	CASSQITRTGQFF	TGTGCCAGCAGCCAGATAACAAGGACCGGGCAGTTCTTC
.	TRBD1	TRBV5-6	TRBJ1-1	CASSQITGGTEAFF	TGTGCCAGCAGCCAGATAACAGGGGGCACTGAAGCTTTCTTT
few	TRBD1	TRBV6-2/TRBV6-3	TRBJ1-5	CASSFPGTGGVPQHF	TGTGCCAGCAGTTTCCCCGGGACAGGGGGCGTGCCCCAGCATTTT
.	.	TRBV7-2	TRBJ1-5	CASSLTGGMAQPQHF	TGTGCCAGCAGCTTAACGGGAGGGATGGCCCAGCCCCAGCATTTT
many	TRBD2	TRBV12-3/TRBV12-4	TRBJ2-3	CASSSGGGSTDTQYF	TGTGCCAGCAGTTCGGGCGGGGGTAGCACAGATACGCAGTATTTT
.	TRBD2	TRBV4-3	TRBJ2-3	CASSQGSGGPLFTDTQYF	TGCGCCAGCAGCCAGGGTAGCGGGGGGCCTCTGTTCACAGATACGCAGTATTTT
few	TRBD1	TRBV5-1	TRBJ2-5	CASSLAPGQTTATQYF	TGCGCCAGCAGCTTGGCCCCGGGACAGACCACGGCCACCCAGTACTTC
.	.	TRBV7-9	TRBJ2-7	CASSLAGKTYEQYF	TGTGCCAGCAGCTTAGCTGGGAAGACCTACGAGCAGTACTTC
many	.	TRBV30	TRBJ2-1	CAWSGHRTPRGNEQFF	TGTGCCTGGAGTGGTCACCGGACCCCTAGGGGCAATGAGCAGTTCTTC
many	.	TRBV5-1	TRBJ2-3	CASSIESTDTQYF	TGCGCCAGCAGCATTGAGAGCACAGATACGCAGTATTTT
many	TRBD1	TRBV18	TRBJ2-5	CASSPRTGILQETQYF	TGTGCCAGCTCACCGCGGACAGGGATCCTCCAAGAGACCCAGTACTTC
many	.	TRBV6-2/TRBV6-3	TRBJ1-1	CASSVLMNTEAFF	TGTGCCAGCAGTGTGTTAATGAACACTGAAGCTTTCTTT
many	.	TRBV27	TRBJ2-2	CASAKGWGATGELFF	TGTGCCAGCGCTAAAGGGTGGGGCGCAACCGGGGAGCTGTTTTTT
many	.	TRBV5-4	TRBJ1-6	CASSRDGSSYNSPLHF	TGTGCCAGCAGCCGGGACGGAAGCTCCTATAATTCACCCCTCCACTTT
many	.	TRBV2	TRBJ1-2	CASSEGRAQGLGYTF	TGTGCCAGCAGTGAAGGGAGGGCTCAGGGGCTGGGCTACACCTTC
few	.	TRBV5-1	TRBJ2-1	CASKVGGDEQFF	TGCGCCAGCAAGGTGGGGGGCGATGAGCAGTTCTTC
.	.	TRBV30	TRBJ1-3	CAWTGSGNTIYF	TGTGCCTGGACCGGGTCTGGAAACACCATATATTTT
many	.	TRBV7-9	TRBJ1-2	CASSLSTGASGYTF	TGTGCCAGCAGCTTAAGTACAGGCGCCTCTGGCTACACCTTC
many	.	TRBV18	TRBJ2-2	CASSPHEPANTGELFF	TGTGCCAGCTCACCACATGAGCCAGCGAACACCGGGGAGCTGTTTTTT
.	.	TRBV12-3/TRBV12-4	TRBJ2-3	CASSSDSYTDTQYF	TGTGCCAGCAGTTCGGACAGTTACACAGATACGCAGTATTTT
many	.	TRBV6-1	TRBJ1-2	CASSGLGGWNGYTF	TGTGCCAGCAGTGGTCTGGGGGGTTGGAATGGCTACACCTTC
.	.	TRBV5-1	TRBJ2-5	CASTKTSKGGSQETQYF	TGCGCCAGCACCAAGACATCCAAGGGGGGGAGTCAAGAGACCCAGTACTTC
many	TRBD1	TRBV13	TRBJ1-4	CASSFQGANEKLFF	TGTGCCAGCAGCTTCCAGGGGGCGAATGAAAAACTGTTTTTT
.	.	TRBV30	TRBJ1-5	CVGSRDSNQPQHF	TGTGTCGGCTCCCGGGACAGCAATCAGCCCCAGCATTTT
few	.	TRBV6-5	TRBJ2-4	CASSYSERLRYF	TGTGCCAGCAGTTACTCGGAACGCCTTCGGTACTTC
many	.	TRBV27	TRBJ2-3	CASSLRWGGHTDTQYF	TGTGCCAGCAGTTTAAGGTGGGGCGGGCACACAGATACGCAGTATTTT
many	.	TRBV6-1	TRBJ1-5	CASRGTTGAHSNQPQHF	TGTGCCAGCAGAGGAACCACGGGAGCTCATAGCAATCAGCCCCAGCATTTT
few	.	TRBV10-3	TRBJ1-5	CAISFQENQPQHF	TGTGCCATCAGTTTTCAGGAGAATCAGCCCCAGCATTTT
many	.	TRBV27	TRBJ2-7	CASSFSIRALEQYF	TGTGCCAGCAGTTTCTCGATCAGGGCGCTTGAGCAGTACTTC
few	.	TRBV12-5	TRBJ1-3	CASGFGGPRSSGNTIYF	TGTGCTAGTGGTTTCGGTGGTCCCCGAAGCTCTGGAAACACCATATATTTT